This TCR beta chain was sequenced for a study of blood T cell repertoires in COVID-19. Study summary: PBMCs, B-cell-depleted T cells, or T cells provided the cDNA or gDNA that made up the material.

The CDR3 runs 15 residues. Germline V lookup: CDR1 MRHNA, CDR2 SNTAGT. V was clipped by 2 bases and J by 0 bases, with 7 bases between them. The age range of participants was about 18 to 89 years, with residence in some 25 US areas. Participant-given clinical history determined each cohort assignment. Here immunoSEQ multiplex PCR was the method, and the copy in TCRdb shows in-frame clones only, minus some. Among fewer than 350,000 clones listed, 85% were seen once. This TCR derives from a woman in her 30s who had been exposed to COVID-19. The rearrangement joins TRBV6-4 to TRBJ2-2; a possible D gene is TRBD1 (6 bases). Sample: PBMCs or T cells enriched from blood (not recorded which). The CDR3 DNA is TGTGCCAGCAGTGACAAGGGGGCGAACACCGGGGAGCTGTTTTTT. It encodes CASSDKGANTGELFF.